This record concerns one TCR beta chain sequence. The antigen remains undetermined. This entry is derived from a study of T cell responses to AZD1222 COVID-19 vaccine. Study findings and constraints: Among the donors, most were white British and more were female, and clonal diversity was possibly underestimated.

Losses at the gene ends were 5 bases for V and 1 base for J; bases not matched to a gene: 14. This CDR3 has 18 amino acids. In germline, CDR1 is SGHTA, CDR2 FQGNSA. Clones were read by immunoSEQ multiplex PCR, and TCRdb kept only the in-frame ones, dropping some. The data show some 130,000 clones, with around 90% seen just once and 1.4% to 1.5% held by the top ten. This receptor was taken from an adult in good health. The rearrangement links TRBV7-2 to TRBJ1-2; 9 nucleotides align to TRBD1. Specimen: peripheral blood, collected on day 0 of AZD1222 vaccination. CDR3 nucleotides: TGTGCCAGCAGCCAAAGAGAGAGACAGGGGGTAGATAACTATGGCTACACCTTC. Its protein product is CASSQRERQGVDNYGYTF.